This T cell receptor (beta chain) was sequenced in a study of cytomegalovirus exposure and HLA in healthy donors. Notes on the study in general: Per a later analysis, 15,000 to 20,000 TCR beta sequences showed association with HLA alleles at 0.05 false discovery rate.

Germline CDR1 SGHAT, CDR2 FQDESV (reference sequence). V lost 3 bases, J lost 6 bases, and 11 bases stayed unmatched. The CDR3 has 15 residues. On this clone itself: Its antigen remains unidentified.

The study ran its PCR with 60 Vbeta and 13 Jbeta primers. Generated by immunoSEQ multiplex PCR, the TCRdb table keeps only in-frame clones and is missing some. The data show about 150,000 clones, roughly three quarters seen once. The TCR sequence derives from a man aged 30-40 years in good health and CMV-seropositive. V and J are TRBV11-1 and TRBJ2-7; 7 bases are a match to TRBD1. The specimen was PBMCs. CDR3 residues: CASSLGQNLRGEQYF. For the CDR3, the DNA is TGTGCCAGCAGCTTGGGACAGAACCTTAGGGGCGAGCAGTACTTC.